These 29 T cell receptor beta chains were sequenced from one sample in a study of CD8 T cells in Susac syndrome. Random hexamers served to reverse transcribe roughly 0.45 to 1 ug RNA. TCRdb independently ran MiXCR on the immunoSEQ multiplex PCR reads; one entry per CDR3 protein. Here the sample spans about 150,000 distinct CDR3 sequences, around 96% being singletons. The sequenced material came from CD4+ T cells from PBMCs. Receptors were obtained from a human donor with Susac syndrome.

This clonotype has only a few counts. The V gene is TRBV7-9, the J gene TRBJ2-1; the D is unclear. CDR3 length equals 11 residues. V was cut by 5 bases and J by 8 bases, with 7 bases left in between. CDR1 is SEHNR and CDR2 is FQNEAQ in the germline V gene (reference sequence). The CDR3 region has the DNA TGTGCCAGCAGCCGAAGCGATGAGCAGTTCTTC. This codes for CASSRSDEQFF.

V gene TRBV3-1 combines with J gene TRBJ2-7, with 10 bases that match TRBD2. The trim removed 0 bases at V and 3 bases at J, leaving 5 bases unmatched. The CDR3 is made up of 16 amino acids. Germline values: CDR1 LGHDT, CDR2 YNNKEL (reference sequence). CDR3 protein: CASSQERRTSGYEQYF. The CDR3 coding sequence is TGTGCCAGCAGCCAAGAAAGAAGGACTAGCGGCTACGAGCAGTACTTC.

The chain joins TRBV27 to TRBJ1-6; a possible D gene is TRBD1 (5 bases). CDR3 length equals 18 residues. CDR1 and CDR2 (germline): MNHEY, SMNVEV (reference sequence). Trimming shortened V by 3 bases and J by 0 bases, and 15 bases separated the two germline ends. CDR3 sequence: CASSFRTRGGSYNSPLHF. The CDR3 nucleotides are TGTGCCAGCAGTTTCCGGACAAGGGGAGGCTCCTATAATTCACCCCTCCACTTT.

This chain uses TRBV15 with TRBJ2-1; a possible D gene is TRBD2 (5 bases). Germline CDR1 LNHNV, CDR2 YYDKDF (reference sequence). Trimming stripped 0 bases from V and 9 bases from J, with 12 bases between. CDR3 length: 14 residues. Here the CDR3 DNA reads TGTGCCACCAGCAGAGACCCGGGATTCCGTGAGCAGTTCTTC. It specifies CATSRDPGFREQFF.

This rearrangement joins TRBV29-1 to TRBJ2-2; 7 nucleotides line up with TRBD1. CDR3 length equals 16 residues. In germline, CDR1 is SQVTM, CDR2 ANQGSEA. V shed 6 bases and J 2 bases; nucleotides not matched to a gene: 12. The chain's CDR3 is CSVAVGHRGNTGELFF. CDR3 nucleotide sequence: TGCAGCGTGGCTGTTGGGCACAGGGGAAACACCGGGGAGCTGTTTTTT.

This rearrangement joins TRBV20-1 to TRBJ2-5, with 8 bases lining up with TRBD2. The CDR3 spans 14 residues. Germline CDR1 DFQATT, CDR2 SNEGSKA (reference sequence). Trimming at V came to 6 bases and at J to 5 bases, leaving 11 bases not matched to a gene. CDR3 amino acids: CSALVGTSGETQYF. CDR3 in DNA: TGCAGTGCACTAGTTGGGACTAGTGGCGAGACCCAGTACTTC.

The CDR3: CARWGGLKETQYF. The CDR3 DNA reads as TGTGCCAGATGGGGAGGATTGAAGGAGACCCAGTACTTC. This chain uses TRBV21-1 with TRBJ2-5; the table gives TRBD2 as D, unverified against the DNA. TRBV21-1 is classified as a pseudogene. CDR3 length: 13 residues.

The chain couples TRBV7-3 to TRBJ2-1; D remains unclear. This CDR3 is built from 13 residues. CDR1 and CDR2 (germline): SGHTA, FQGTGA. With 5 bases removed from V and 5 bases from J, the gap between germline ends came to 10 bases. The CDR3 reads CASSATRDNEQFF. Written as DNA, the CDR3 is TGTGCCAGCAGCGCTACCCGGGACAATGAGCAGTTCTTC.

J is TRBJ1-2 and V is TRBV5-1, with 9 bases identical to TRBD1. The CDR3 loop spans 15 amino acids. The V gene end was trimmed by 4 bases and the J gene end by 4 bases; junction bases not matched to a gene: 8. Germline V lookup: CDR1 SGHRS, CDR2 YFSETQ. The CDR3 protein is CASSAGTGLSYGYTF. Written as DNA, the CDR3 is TGCGCCAGCAGCGCGGGGACAGGGTTGAGCTATGGCTACACCTTC.

The chain recombines TRBV28 with TRBJ2-7; TRBD2 matches at 14 bases. The CDR3 has 16 amino acids. The V and J ends lost 5 bases and 2 bases, in that order; junction bases with no gene match: 5. Germline CDR1 is MDHEN and CDR2 is SYDVKM. CDR3 in amino acids: CASSPRTSGRTYEQYF. For the CDR3, the DNA is TGTGCCAGCAGTCCCCGGACTAGCGGGAGGACCTACGAGCAGTACTTC.

The chain is built from TRBV25-1 and TRBJ1-1, with TRBD1 matching 7 bases. This CDR3 comprises 13 residues. CDR1 and CDR2 from the germline V gene are MGHDK and SYGVNS. J lost 4 bases, V lost 4 bases, and 3 bases had no gene match. The CDR3 DNA reads as TGTGCCAGCAGTGGACAGGGTACCACTGAAGCTTTCTTT. Amino acid sequence: CASSGQGTTEAFF.

The V call is TRBV9, the J call TRBJ2-1; D gene unclear. The V and J ends lost 1 base and 3 bases respectively, with 8 bases between them. From germline, CDR1 is SGDLS and CDR2 YYNGEE. This CDR3 comprises 14 residues. CDR3 nucleotides: TGTGCCAGCAGCGTATCAGAGTTCTACAATGAGCAGTTCTTC. It codes for CASSVSEFYNEQFF.

The rearrangement links TRBV19 to TRBJ2-1; D may be TRBD2 (5 bases). V was clipped by 5 bases and J by 7 bases, with 6 bases between them. CDR1 and CDR2 from the germline V gene are LNHDA and SQIVND (reference sequence). There are 11 residues in the CDR3. CDR3 nucleotide sequence: TGTGCCAGTAGTCGAGGGAATGAGCAGTTCTTC. This translates into CASSRGNEQFF.

The V and J genes are TRBV24-1 and TRBJ2-2; 8 nucleotides align to TRBD2. Germline V CDR1 and CDR2: KGHDR, SFDVKD. There are 15 residues in the CDR3. V lost 3 bases to trimming and J lost 8 bases; unmatched junction nucleotides: 7. CDR3: CATSDISGIGGELFF. In nucleotides, the CDR3 is TGTGCCACCAGTGATATTAGCGGGATTGGAGGGGAGCTGTTTTTT.

As to this clonotype: A read error may account for a junction end that differs from germline. The gene calls are TRBV28 and TRBJ2-7, with TRBD2 matching over 9 bases. The germline CDR1 and CDR2 sequences are MDHEN and SYDVKM. The CDR3 has 13 amino acids. The CDR3 region is CASSLPGEGLAHF. The CDR3 DNA reads TGTGCCAGCAGTTTACCCGGAGAGGGACTAGCCCACTTC.

This clonotype was found a few times. The V call is TRBV11-2, the J call TRBJ2-2; 8 bases match TRBD1. V trimming: 5 bases; J trimming: 9 bases; junction bases outside the gene matches: 11. Germline CDR1 and CDR2: SGHAT and FQNNGV. The CDR3 extends over 15 amino acids. Here the CDR3 reads CASSELQGARRELFF. The CDR3 coding sequence is TGTGCCAGCAGCGAACTCCAGGGGGCGCGGAGGGAGCTGTTTTTT.

V gene TRBV7-3 combines with J gene TRBJ2-1; 11 nucleotides agree with TRBD2. The CDR3 has 16 amino acids. CDR1 is SGHTA and CDR2 is FQGTGA in the germline V gene. Losses at the gene ends were 5 bases for V and 4 bases for J; bases not matched to a gene: 7. DNA for the CDR3: TGTGCCAGCAGCATACGTAGCGGGAGGGAATACAATGAGCAGTTCTTC. Translation: CASSIRSGREYNEQFF. The variable domain in full, with the rest retrieved from reference TRBV7-3 and TRBJ2-1, is GAGVSQTPSNKVTEKGKYVELRCDPISGHTALYWYRQSLGQGPEFLIYFQGTGAADDSGLPNDRFFAVRPEGSVSTLKIQRTERGDSAVYLCASSIRSGREYNEQFFGPGTRLTVL.

V and J are TRBV29-1 and TRBJ2-2; D gene unclear. Germline V gene sequence: CDR1 SQVTM, CDR2 ANQGSEA. V was clipped by 7 bases and J by 3 bases, with 12 bases between them. The CDR3 extends over 13 amino acids. In DNA, the CDR3 is TGCAGCGCAGAAGGTGGCTACACCGGGGAGCTGTTTTTT. Its translation is CSAEGGYTGELFF.

This clonotype was picked up a small number of times. The gene calls are TRBV5-6 and TRBJ2-5; the D is unclear. V lost 1 base to trimming and J lost 2 bases, with 6 bases between them. The V gene's germline CDR1 is SGHDT and CDR2 YYEEEE. This CDR3 is built from 13 residues. CDR3 bases: TGTGCCAGCAGCTTGACAGCTCAAGAGACCCAGTACTTC. Residues: CASSLTAQETQYF.

The chain employs TRBV25-1 and TRBJ1-5; D is ambiguous. CDR1 and CDR2 from the germline V gene are MGHDK and SYGVNS. CDR3 length: 13 residues. The ends were cut back, 5 bases at V and 2 bases at J, with 7 bases in the middle. In DNA, the CDR3 is TGTGCCAGCAGTCAGGAGGGCAATCAGCCCCAGCATTTT. This gives the protein CASSQEGNQPQHF.

The chain uses TRBV25-1 and TRBJ1-2; TRBD1 matches at 7 bases. CDR3 size: 15 residues. The germline V gene has CDR1 MGHDK and CDR2 SYGVNS. V trimming: 5 bases; J trimming: 8 bases; junction bases outside the gene matches: 14. The CDR3 bases are TGTGCCAGCAGTCGAATATGGGAGGGGGCAAGGGGCTACACCTTC. Amino acids: CASSRIWEGARGYTF.

The chain couples TRBV29-1 to TRBJ1-2, with TRBD1 matching 11 bases. The junction had 7 bases not matched to a gene; V was cut back by 7 bases and J by 6 bases. The CDR3 consists of 13 residues. Germline CDR1 SQVTM, CDR2 ANQGSEA. The CDR3 here is CSAKQGQGDGYTF. The CDR3 coding sequence is TGCAGCGCTAAGCAGGGACAGGGGGATGGCTACACCTTC.

The genes are TRBV28 and TRBJ2-7, with TRBD1 matching over 8 bases. Germline CDR1 is MDHEN and CDR2 is SYDVKM. This CDR3 spans 15 amino acids. Trimming at V came to 5 bases and at J to 6 bases, leaving 12 bases not matched to a gene. Here the CDR3 DNA reads TGTGCCAGCAGTCCCCGGACAGGGAATTCCGCCGAGCAGTACTTC. Translated: CASSPRTGNSAEQYF. Using reference TRBV28 and TRBJ2-7 for the parts outside the CDR3, the full variable domain is DVKVTQSSRYLVKRTGEKVFLECVQDMDHENMFWYRQDPGLGLRLIYFSYDVKMKEKGDIPEGYSVSREKKERFSLILESASTNQTSMYLCASSPRTGNSAEQYFGPGTRLTVT.

The V call is TRBV7-8, the J call TRBJ2-7; the match to TRBD1 covers 8 bases. V lost 0 bases and J lost 7; bases outside the gene matches: 14. Germline CDR1 and CDR2: SGHVS and FQNEAQ. The CDR3 contains 17 residues. CDR3 DNA sequence: TGTGCCAGCAGCTTAGCTCAGGACAGGGTATCATCAGAGGAGCAGTACTTC. Translation: CASSLAQDRVSSEEQYF.

The chain couples TRBV5-6 to TRBJ1-1; D gene unclear. Trimming removed 0 bases at V and 4 bases at J, with 10 bases between. From germline, CDR1 is SGHDT and CDR2 YYEEEE. The CDR3 is 14 amino acids. For the CDR3, the DNA is TGTGCCAGCAGCTTGGAATGGGGTGGCACTGAAGCTTTCTTT. Its translation: CASSLEWGGTEAFF.

This clonotype was seen only once. The chain joins TRBV15 to TRBJ2-7; 7 bases align to TRBD1. The CDR3 covers 17 residues. Germline V gene data show CDR1 as LNHNV and CDR2 as YYDKDF (reference sequence). Trimming took 0 bases from V and 4 from J; bases not matched to a gene: 12. The CDR3 DNA follows: TGTGCCACCAGCAGAGATCCTTCCCCGGGACAGTTTTACGAGCAGTACTTC. Translating gives CATSRDPSPGQFYEQYF.

This clonotype has more than one count but fewer than ten. The V gene is TRBV19, the J gene TRBJ2-3, with no clear D. The germline V gene has CDR1 LNHDA and CDR2 SQIVND (reference sequence). The CDR3 runs to 13 residues. Trimming left V 3 bases short and J 1 base short, with 5 bases between. CDR3 loop: CASSIPGTDTQYF. CDR3 in DNA: TGTGCCAGTAGTATCCCGGGCACAGATACGCAGTATTTT.

The genes are TRBV2 and TRBJ1-4; D ambiguous. This CDR3 spans 16 amino acids. V was trimmed by 1 base and J by 4 bases, leaving 13 bases between them. From germline, CDR1 is SNHLY and CDR2 FYNNEI. CDR3 loop: CASSEDTGKINEKLFF. Here the CDR3 DNA reads TGTGCCAGCAGTGAAGATACGGGAAAGATTAATGAAAAACTGTTTTTT.

The CDR3 bases are TGTGCCAGCAGCCCTGACAGGGGTTTCAACGAGCAGTACTTC. It yields the protein CASSPDRGFNEQYF. This sequence joins TRBV7-9 and TRBJ2-7, with TRBD1 identical over 8 bases. This CDR3 spans 14 amino acids. With V trimmed by 5 bases and J by 5 bases, 8 bases remained unmatched. Germline CDR1 SEHNR, CDR2 FQNEAQ (reference sequence).